Below are 26 T cell receptor beta chains sequenced from a single sample in a study of neurological immune-mediated disorders. MiXCR was run by TCRdb on the 5' RACE reads, yielding one entry per CDR3 protein. The table lists about 49,000 distinct CDR3 sequences, 7.5% to 9.5% of them singletons. Noted time point: longitudinal time-point 3. The sequenced sample was PBMCs. Receptor source: a woman aged 40 to 50 in good health.

By frequency in the sample, this clonotype is medium-sized (0.01 to 0.1%). This rearrangement joins TRBV5-1 to TRBJ2-4, with 10 bases fitting TRBD2. V dropped 0 bases and J dropped 7; count of bases not matched to a gene: 4. Per the germline V gene, CDR1 is SGHRS and CDR2 is YFSETQ. The length of the CDR3 is 15 residues. In DNA, the CDR3 is TGCGCCAGCAGCTTGGAAGCGGGAGGGGGGAACATTCAGTACTTC. Its protein is CASSLEAGGGNIQYF.

This clonotype came up many times. CDR3 region: CSVRSRYRDDTGELFF. CDR3 in DNA: TGCAGCGTTCGCTCCCGATATAGGGACGACACCGGGGAGCTGTTTTTT. The chain links TRBV29-1 to TRBJ2-2, with D perhaps given as TRBD1 or TRBD2 (5 bases each). The CDR3 is made up of 16 amino acids. The V gene lost 5 bases and the J gene lost 3 bases, with 19 bases spanning the gap. Germline CDR1 and CDR2: SQVTM and ANQGSEA.

This clonotype was counted at least ten times. The genes are TRBV6-6 and TRBJ2-3; tentative D call: TRBD1 (6 bases). The length of the CDR3 is 15 residues. Germline V gene lookup returns CDR1 MNHNY and CDR2 SVGAGI (reference sequence). Between the trimmed V and J ends, which lost 6 bases and 6 bases, there was a span of 19 bases. The chain's CDR3 is CASSIGQRDVDTQYF. In DNA, the CDR3 is TGTGCCAGCAGCATCGGACAGAGAGATGTGGATACGCAGTATTTT.

Many counts were recorded for this clonotype. The V and J genes are TRBV7-8 and TRBJ1-6; tentative D call: TRBD1 (5 bases). V lost 5 bases, J lost 9 bases, and 20 bases lay in between. Germline-derived CDR1 and CDR2 are SGHVS and FQNEAQ. This CDR3 is 16 amino acids long. The CDR3 DNA sequence: TGTGCCAGCAGCCTAAGCCTTGGGGGTGAAATTTCACCCCTCCACTTT. Its protein is CASSLSLGGEISPLHF.

The sample holds many counts of this clonotype. The rearrangement joins TRBV9 to TRBJ2-3; 15 bases map to TRBD2. With V trimmed by 3 bases and J by 4 bases, 12 bases remained unmatched. This CDR3 comprises 19 residues. Germline V gene lookup returns CDR1 SGDLS and CDR2 YYNGEE. This chain's CDR3 is CASSAPGTSGRYSADTQYF. CDR3 sequence (DNA): TGTGCCAGCAGCGCCCCCGGGACTAGCGGGAGGTATTCAGCAGATACGCAGTATTTT.

This clonotype has more than one count but fewer than ten. CDR3 sequence reads: CSARWAPRGVSEQYF. The CDR3 DNA follows: TGCAGTGCTCGCTGGGCCCCCAGGGGGGTCTCCGAGCAGTACTTC. This sequence joins TRBV20-1 and TRBJ2-7, with D perhaps TRBD1 (7 bases). Germline CDR1 DFQATT, CDR2 SNEGSKA (reference sequence). The CDR3 contains 15 residues. Trimming took 5 bases from V and 6 from J, leaving 23 bases between them.

Many counts were recorded for this clonotype. The genes are TRBV9 and TRBJ1-3, with 8 bases lining up with TRBD1. There are 17 residues in the CDR3. Germline V gene sequence: CDR1 SGDLS, CDR2 YYNGEE. With V trimmed by 3 bases and J by 0 bases, 8 bases remained unmatched. The DNA of the CDR3 is TGTGCCAGCAGCGCCGGACAGGGCGTATCCTCTGGAAACACCATATATTTT. Amino acids: CASSAGQGVSSGNTIYF.

This chain joins TRBV25-1 and TRBJ2-7; no definite D call. This CDR3 spans 12 amino acids. V shed 3 bases and J shed 4 bases, with 7 bases lying between them. Per germline, CDR1 MGHDK and CDR2 SYGVNS. CDR3 amino acids: CASSDPYYEQYF. The CDR3 nucleotides are TGTGCCAGCAGTGACCCTTATTACGAGCAGTACTTC.

This clonotype came up many times. V and J are TRBV6-6 and TRBJ1-5; 7 nucleotides align to TRBD1. Germline-derived CDR1 and CDR2 are MNHNY and SVGAGI (reference sequence). There are 12 residues in the CDR3. The V gene end was trimmed by 6 bases and the J gene end by 4 bases; junction bases not matched to a gene: 0. The CDR3 reads CASRQGNQPQHF. For the CDR3, the DNA is TGTGCCAGCAGACAGGGGAATCAGCCCCAGCATTTT.

The sample holds a few counts of this clonotype. This chain uses TRBV6-5 with TRBJ1-6; the match to TRBD1 covers 10 bases. CDR3 length equals 18 residues. After removal of 2 bases from V and 8 bases from J, the junction contained 12 bases not matched to a gene. Germline V lookup: CDR1 MNHEY, CDR2 SVGAGI. In nucleotides, the CDR3 is TGTGCCAGCAGTTACCGGGACAGGGGCATTATGCGGGATTCACCCCTCCACTTT. It yields the protein CASSYRDRGIMRDSPLHF.

This clonotype was seen repeatedly, ten times or more. This chain connects TRBV5-1 to TRBJ1-1; possibly TRBD1 for D (5 bases). The V end lost 4 bases, the J end lost 2 bases, and 12 bases lay between the germline ends. CDR3 length: 14 amino acids. Looked up from germline, CDR1 is SGHRS and CDR2 is YFSETQ. The CDR3 sequence: CASSPPGTNTEAFF. The CDR3 DNA reads TGCGCCAGCAGCCCCCCAGGGACCAACACTGAAGCTTTCTTT.

The chain links TRBV11-2 to TRBJ2-5, with D possibly called TRBD1 or TRBD2 (5 bases each). Trimming took 5 bases from V and 6 from J, leaving 16 bases between them. Germline assignment: CDR1 SGHAT and CDR2 FQNNGV. This CDR3 is 14 amino acids long. The CDR3 coding sequence is TGTGCCAGCAGCGATCCCGGGGACGTGAAGACCCAGTACTTC. Protein product: CASSDPGDVKTQYF.

The table lists this clonotype with many counts. The rearrangement uses TRBV20-1 and TRBJ1-1, with 8 bases that match TRBD1. The V and J ends lost 6 bases and 5 bases, in that order; junction bases with no gene match: 8. The CDR3 is 13 amino acids. Germline lookup yields CDR1 DFQATT and CDR2 SNEGSKA (reference sequence). CDR3 in DNA: TGCAGTGCGGAACACAGGGGGAATACTGAAGCTTTCTTT. Protein sequence: CSAEHRGNTEAFF.

This clonotype was found many times. This chain links TRBV7-8 with TRBJ1-4; 7 nucleotides align to TRBD1. Per the germline V gene, CDR1 is SGHVS and CDR2 is FQNEAQ. The CDR3 extends over 15 amino acids. V was clipped by 4 bases and J by 4 bases; unmatched bases: 6. The DNA for the CDR3 is TGTGCCAGCAGCTCGACGACAGGGCGTAATGAAAAACTGTTTTTT. Amino acid sequence: CASSSTTGRNEKLFF.

This clonotype was detected ten times or more. The chain links TRBV29-1 to TRBJ2-1; 9 bases align to TRBD1. The ends lost 6 bases at V and 4 bases at J; junction bases unmatched: 7. Germline lookup yields CDR1 SQVTM and CDR2 ANQGSEA. This CDR3 is 14 amino acids long. CDR3 sequence: CSVTTGGPYNEQFF. DNA for the CDR3: TGCAGCGTCACGACAGGGGGGCCTTACAATGAGCAGTTCTTC.

This clonotype was recorded at least ten times. The chain links TRBV5-1 to TRBJ1-2; no reliable D call. V was shortened by 0 bases and J by 7 bases, with 10 bases between the two germline ends. This CDR3 is 13 amino acids long. From germline, CDR1 is SGHRS and CDR2 YFSETQ. The CDR3 reads CASSLVDDPGYTF. Here the CDR3 DNA reads TGCGCCAGCAGCTTGGTGGACGATCCTGGCTACACCTTC.

On this clonotype: Being one base from a much bigger clone, this may be a read error. This chain uses TRBV6-2 or TRBV6-3 with TRBJ2-7, with 7 bases fitting TRBD1. Germline CDR1 reads MNHEY; CDR2 reads SVGEGT. Germline trimming cut 9 bases from V and 6 bases from J; bases unmatched to any gene: 14. This CDR3 spans 14 amino acids. In DNA form, the CDR3 reads TGTGCCAGGGCCCGGGGACAGCCGCCCCTCGAGCAGTACTTC. Translating it yields CARARGQPPLEQYF.

This clonotype was recorded many times. The chain has TRBV20-1 and TRBJ2-1, with D possibly matching TRBD1 (5 bases). Germline V gene data show CDR1 as DFQATT and CDR2 as SNEGSKA (reference sequence). This CDR3 comprises 12 residues. Trimming shortened V by 7 bases and J by 8 bases, and 15 bases separated the two germline ends. This CDR3 is CSVDSIKHEQFF. The CDR3 coding sequence is TGCAGTGTCGACAGTATCAAGCATGAGCAGTTCTTC.

This clonotype has at least ten counts. The chain is built from TRBV5-6 and TRBJ2-7; D remains ambiguous. Germline V gene data show CDR1 as SGHDT and CDR2 as YYEEEE. The V and J ends lost 3 bases and 4 bases respectively, with 5 bases between them. This CDR3 is 11 amino acids long. The CDR3 spells CASSYNYEQYF. CDR3 bases: TGTGCCAGCAGCTACAATTACGAGCAGTACTTC. Filled out from reference TRBV5-6 and TRBJ2-7, the complete variable domain reads DAGVTQSPTHLIKTRGQQVTLRCSPKSGHDTVSWYQQALGQGPQFIFQYYEEEERQRGNFPDRFSGHQFPNYSSELNVNALLLGDSALYLCASSYNYEQYFGPGTRLTVT.

The chain combines TRBV10-3 with TRBJ2-1, with 7 bases fitting TRBD2. J was trimmed by 8 bases and V by 6 bases; bases with no gene match: 7. Germline CDR1 and CDR2: ENHRY and SYGVKD. This CDR3 region has 13 residues. CDR3 nucleotide sequence: TGTGCCATCAGGGGCGGGAGCGAGGATGAGCAGTTCTTC. This sequence encodes CAIRGGSEDEQFF.

A note on this clonotype: Since a much larger clone is just one base distant, this may be a read error. The rearrangement joins TRBV6-5 to TRBJ2-7, with TRBD2 identical over 8 bases. Germline V gives CDR1 MNHEY, CDR2 SVGAGI. This CDR3 is built from 14 residues. DNA of the CDR3: TGTGCCAGCAAAACTAGCGGCATCTCCTACGACCAGTACTTC. It is translated as CASKTSGISYDQYF.

This clonotype was seen repeatedly, ten times or more. The J gene is TRBJ2-2, the V gene TRBV2; D may correspond to TRBD1 or TRBD2 (6 bases each). The V gene lost 7 bases and the J gene lost 0 bases, with 12 bases spanning the gap. Germline CDR1 reads SNHLY; CDR2 reads FYNNEI. The CDR3 is 15 residues long. The CDR3 DNA sequence: TGTGCCAGCAAGGGGGGCGGAACGAACACCGGGGAGCTGTTTTTT. It is translated as CASKGGGTNTGELFF.

There are many counts of this clonotype. The chain employs TRBV7-2 and TRBJ1-1, with no clear D. Germline V gives CDR1 SGHTA, CDR2 FQGNSA. CDR3 length equals 16 residues. V was trimmed by 7 bases and J by 1 base, leaving 19 bases between them. CDR3: CASTIQPDGWNTEAFF. The CDR3 DNA reads TGTGCCAGCACCATCCAGCCGGACGGATGGAACACTGAAGCTTTCTTT.

This clonotype was counted many times. The CDR3 region has the DNA TGCAGCGTTGAAATAGCGGGAGGAACCTACGAGCAGTACTTC. Translating gives CSVEIAGGTYEQYF. This chain connects TRBV29-1 to TRBJ2-7; 10 bases line up with TRBD2. Germline assignment: CDR1 SQVTM and CDR2 ANQGSEA. The CDR3 runs to 14 residues. Trimming at V came to 2 bases and at J to 2 bases, leaving 3 bases not matched to a gene.

This clonotype was recorded once. The chain employs TRBV7-8 and TRBJ2-3, with D unclear. The CDR3 contains 15 residues. Per germline, CDR1 SGHVS and CDR2 FQNEAQ. Trimming pared 5 bases from V and 2 bases from J, leaving 14 bases between. CDR3 region: CASSTAPGPTDTQYF. As DNA, the CDR3 is TGTGCCAGCAGCACCGCCCCCGGCCCCACAGATACGCAGTATTTT.

Ten or more counts support this clonotype. The V call is TRBV6-6, the J call TRBJ1-1; D call uncertain. V dropped 6 bases and J dropped 0 bases, with 11 bases sitting between them. The CDR3 has 14 residues. CDR1 is MNHNY and CDR2 is SVGAGI in the germline V gene (reference sequence). CDR3 protein: CASSQTPMNTEAFF. The DNA for the CDR3 is TGTGCCAGCAGCCAAACTCCCATGAACACTGAAGCTTTCTTT.